These 21 T cell receptor beta chains were sequenced from one sample in a study of T cells in Graves' hyperthyroidism and ophthalmopathy. Regions amplified from RNA transcripts were the TCR beta CDR3 regions. First-round RT-PCR with HTBI primers amplified the TCR CDR3 region. From the multiplex PCR reads, TCRdb called clonotypes with MiXCR, one entry per CDR3 protein. The sample holds some 530,000 distinct CDR3 sequences, 20% to 25% seen once. The material sequenced was blood. These receptors were obtained from a woman in her 70s with Graves' ophthalmopathy.

As concerns this clonotype: This may be a read error: a much more frequent sequence differs by one nucleotide. The chain couples TRBV30 to TRBJ1-1, with D possibly matching TRBD1 (6 bases). The CDR3 is 13 residues long. Germline CDR1 GTSNPN, CDR2 SVGIG (reference sequence). Trimming took 2 bases from V and 1 from J, leaving 8 bases between them. The CDR3 DNA reads as TGTGCCTGGAGTCGACAGGAGAACACTGAAGCTTTCTTT. Residues: CAWSRQENTEAFF. Full variable domain (rest looked up from reference TRBV30 and TRBJ1-1): SQTIHQWPATLVQPVGSPLSLECTVEGTSNPNLYWYRQAAGRGLQLLFYSVGIGQISSEVPQNLSASRPQDRQFILSSKKLLLSDSGFYLCAWSRQENTEAFFGQGTRLTVV.

The gene calls are TRBV5-1 and TRBJ1-6; D not resolved. Trimming took off 0 bases at V and 10 bases at J, with 17 bases between the two ends. CDR3 length: 16 residues. Germline loops: CDR1 SGHRS, CDR2 YFSETQ. The DNA for the CDR3 is TGCGCCAGCAGCTTGGGAAAATGGGGTGCGGGCTCACCCCTCCACTTT. Residues: CASSLGKWGAGSPLHF.

This chain connects TRBV7-2 to TRBJ2-7; 7 bases line up with TRBD1. With V trimmed by 5 bases and J by 3 bases, 13 bases remained unmatched. CDR1 is SGHTA and CDR2 is FQGNSA in the germline V gene. This CDR3 is 16 amino acids long. For the CDR3, the DNA is TGTGCCAGCAGCGTCGCTACCGGGACAGTACGCTACGAGCAGTACTTC. Its protein is CASSVATGTVRYEQYF. Full variable domain (outside the CDR3, taken from reference TRBV7-2 and TRBJ2-7): GAGVSQSPSNKVTEKGKDVELRCDPISGHTALYWYRQSLGQGLEFLIYFQGNSAPDKSGLPSDRFSAERTGGSVSTLTIQRTQQEDSAVYLCASSVATGTVRYEQYFGPGTRLTVT.

The sample holds a few counts of this clonotype. This chain's CDR3 is CASSYSRTGGMNTEAFF. For the CDR3, the DNA is TGTGCCAGCAGTTACTCGAGGACAGGGGGGATGAACACTGAAGCTTTCTTT. The chain links TRBV6-5 to TRBJ1-1; 10 bases map to TRBD1. Losses at the gene ends were 0 bases for V and 0 bases for J; bases not matched to a gene: 4. Germline CDR1 and CDR2: MNHEY and SVGAGI. CDR3 length: 17 amino acids.

J is TRBJ2-1 and V is TRBV9; 8 positions match TRBD2. Trimming removed 1 base from V and 1 base from J; junction bases left unmatched: 4. This CDR3 has 16 residues. Per germline, CDR1 SGDLS and CDR2 YYNGEE. The CDR3 nucleotides are TGTGCCAGCAGCGTAAAGCGGGAGCTTTCCTACAATGAGCAGTTCTTC. Its translation: CASSVKRELSYNEQFF. The entire variable domain, with the rest obtained from reference TRBV9 and TRBJ2-1, is as follows: DSGVTQTPKHLITATGQRVTLRCSPRSGDLSVYWYQQSLDQGLQFLIQYYNGEERAKGNILERFSAQQFPDLHSELNLSSLELGDSALYFCASSVKRELSYNEQFFGPGTRLTVL.

This clonotype has at least ten counts. The V and J genes are TRBV7-9 and TRBJ2-1; perhaps TRBD2 as D (6 bases). This CDR3 spans 17 amino acids. V was shortened by 0 bases and J by 4 bases, with 16 bases between the two germline ends. CDR1 is SEHNR and CDR2 is FQNEAQ in the germline V gene (reference sequence). CDR3: CASSLAPGLRHYNEQFF. DNA of the CDR3: TGTGCCAGCAGCTTAGCCCCGGGACTCCGGCATTACAATGAGCAGTTCTTC.

This clonotype was picked up a small number of times. The V gene is TRBV29-1, the J gene TRBJ1-1; D gene uncertain. CDR3 length equals 17 residues. Trimming cost V 4 bases and J 1 base, with 22 bases left between them. The germline CDR1 and CDR2 sequences are SQVTM and ANQGSEA. In DNA form, the CDR3 reads TGCAGCGTTGTTCGGCTAGACACCGCGCTCTCGAACACTGAAGCTTTCTTT. Translated: CSVVRLDTALSNTEAFF.

The J gene is TRBJ2-1, the V gene TRBV12-3 or TRBV12-4; tentatively, D is TRBD2 (5 bases). The CDR3 runs 14 residues. Trimming cost V 7 bases and J 4 bases, with 14 bases left between them. The CDR3: CASKPAAIYNEQFF. CDR3 DNA: TGTGCCAGCAAACCAGCGGCGATTTACAATGAGCAGTTCTTC.

This clonotype was seen a handful of times. CDR3 loop: CASSDDGQGYGYTF. In DNA, the CDR3 is TGCGCCAGCAGCGACGATGGACAGGGTTATGGCTACACCTTC. This rearrangement joins TRBV5-1 to TRBJ1-2; 8 bases match TRBD1. The CDR3 sequence is 14 residues long. Trimming at V came to 4 bases and at J to 5 bases, leaving 7 bases not matched to a gene. The germline V gene encodes CDR1 SGHRS and CDR2 YFSETQ.

The sample holds a few counts of this clonotype. This chain links TRBV5-6 with TRBJ2-1; D unclear. CDR1 is SGHDT and CDR2 is YYEEEE in the germline V gene. V was trimmed by 0 bases and J by 4 bases, leaving 20 bases between them. The CDR3 contains 18 residues. CDR3 sequence: CASSLGASLRETYNEQFF. CDR3 in DNA: TGTGCCAGCAGCTTGGGTGCCTCGCTAAGAGAGACTTACAATGAGCAGTTCTTC. Based on the CDR3 plus reference TRBV5-6 and TRBJ2-1, the full variable domain is DAGVTQSPTHLIKTRGQQVTLRCSPKSGHDTVSWYQQALGQGPQFIFQYYEEEERQRGNFPDRFSGHQFPNYSSELNVNALLLGDSALYLCASSLGASLRETYNEQFFGPGTRLTVL.

V gene TRBV6-1 combines with J gene TRBJ2-7; the D is unclear. The CDR3 is made up of 11 amino acids. The V gene's germline CDR1 is MNHNS and CDR2 SASEGT. V gave up 8 bases and J gave up 4 bases, with 9 bases separating them. The CDR3 coding sequence is TGTGCCAGCGCTCGTGGTTACGAGCAGTACTTC. It specifies CASARGYEQYF.

This clonotype was recorded a few times. The rearrangement uses TRBV30 and TRBJ2-7; D is unresolved. V was clipped by 0 bases and J by 6 bases, with 18 bases between them. Germline V gene lookup returns CDR1 GTSNPN and CDR2 SVGIG (reference sequence). The CDR3 sequence is 15 residues long. CDR3 region: CAWSVPTRIPFEQYF. CDR3 coding DNA: TGTGCCTGGAGTGTACCAACACGGATTCCTTTCGAGCAGTACTTC. Supplemented by reference TRBV30 and TRBJ2-7, the full variable domain reads SQTIHQWPATLVQPVGSPLSLECTVEGTSNPNLYWYRQAAGRGLQLLFYSVGIGQISSEVPQNLSASRPQDRQFILSSKKLLLSDSGFYLCAWSVPTRIPFEQYFGPGTRLTVT.

The chain links TRBV18 to TRBJ1-2; no firm D call. There are 13 residues in the CDR3. The germline CDR1 and CDR2 sequences are KGHSH and LQKENI. V lost 2 bases and J 3 bases, leaving 7 bases between the germline ends. The CDR3 loop is CASSPNRDYGYTF. The CDR3 DNA follows: TGTGCCAGCTCACCAAACCGGGACTATGGCTACACCTTC. Based on the CDR3 plus reference TRBV18 and TRBJ1-2, the full variable domain is NAGVMQNPRHLVRRRGQEARLRCSPMKGHSHVYWYRQLPEEGLKFMVYLQKENIIDESGMPKERFSAEFPKEGPSILRIQQVVRGDSAAYFCASSPNRDYGYTFGSGTRLTVV.

The chain combines TRBV5-1 with TRBJ1-4; D gene ambiguous. V dropped 1 base and J dropped 0 bases, with 7 bases sitting between them. Per the germline V gene, CDR1 is SGHRS and CDR2 is YFSETQ. CDR3 length: 15 amino acids. The CDR3 here is CASSLSAATNEKLFF. The CDR3 DNA reads TGCGCCAGCAGCTTGTCGGCAGCAACTAATGAAAAACTGTTTTTT.

This clonotype has ten or more counts. The chain couples TRBV28 to TRBJ1-1; weak D call: TRBD1 (6 bases). Germline CDR1 and CDR2: MDHEN and SYDVKM. V gave up 3 bases and J gave up 4 bases, with 9 bases separating them. CDR3 length: 13 residues. CDR3 coding DNA: TGTGCCAGCAGTTTCGGAGGGGGCACTGAAGCTTTCTTT. Translating it yields CASSFGGGTEAFF.

This clonotype was seen more than once but under ten times. The rearrangement uses TRBV9 and TRBJ2-3; 13 bases map to TRBD2. Germline trimming cut 2 bases from V and 5 bases from J; bases unmatched to any gene: 8. This CDR3 is built from 17 residues. Germline V gives CDR1 SGDLS, CDR2 YYNGEE. The CDR3 DNA reads as TGTGCCAGCAGCGTCTCCGGGACTAGCGGGACACTAGATACGCAGTATTTT. Encoded protein: CASSVSGTSGTLDTQYF.

The V and J genes are TRBV15 and TRBJ1-5; D may be TRBD1 (5 bases). The germline V gene has CDR1 LNHNV and CDR2 YYDKDF (reference sequence). V shed 0 bases and J shed 7 bases, with 10 bases lying between them. There are 14 residues in the CDR3. This CDR3 is CATSRDYGGQPQHF. CDR3 coding DNA: TGTGCCACCAGCAGAGATTATGGGGGGCAGCCCCAGCATTTT.

V and J are TRBV28 and TRBJ2-1, with D possibly being TRBD2 (6 bases). Trimming stripped 6 bases from V and 11 bases from J, with 11 bases between. The CDR3 has 11 amino acids. CDR1 and CDR2 (germline): MDHEN, SYDVKM. CDR3 loop: CASSLAYQQFF. The CDR3 DNA sequence: TGTGCCAGCAGCCTAGCGTATCAGCAGTTCTTC.

This clonotype has a handful of counts. The chain is built from TRBV27 and TRBJ1-6, with D hard to call. With 0 bases removed from V and 9 bases from J, the gap between germline ends came to 6 bases. Germline assignment: CDR1 MNHEY and CDR2 SMNVEV (reference sequence). The CDR3 length is 13 residues. The CDR3 reads CASSLSSSSPLHF. CDR3 nucleotide sequence: TGTGCCAGCAGTTTATCCTCTTCTTCACCCCTCCACTTT.

This clonotype has only a few counts. V and J are TRBV25-1 and TRBJ2-2; D gene ambiguous. In germline, CDR1 is MGHDK, CDR2 SYGVNS. The CDR3 is made up of 15 amino acids. The V end lost 0 bases, the J end lost 6 bases, and 11 bases lay between the germline ends. CDR3 DNA sequence: TGTGCCAGCAGTGAATATTTCTCAGAAGCCGGGGAGCTGTTTTTT. Its protein is CASSEYFSEAGELFF.

This clonotype was observed a handful of times. The V and J genes are TRBV5-1 and TRBJ2-5; D possibly corresponds to TRBD2 (6 bases). From germline, CDR1 is SGHRS and CDR2 YFSETQ. This CDR3 has 14 residues. V lost 3 bases to trimming and J lost 1 base, with 10 bases between them. CDR3 region: CASSSTGGQETQYF. The DNA for the CDR3 is TGCGCCAGCAGCTCCACCGGGGGCCAAGAGACCCAGTACTTC.